Listed below are T cell receptor beta chains from one sample, sequenced in a study of post-analysis software for immune sequencing data. In TCRdb, the PCR reads were re-called with MiXCR into one record per CDR3 protein. The top ten hold roughly 4.8% of the sample, which has just over 250,000 distinct CDR3 sequences, around 34% seen once. Sequenced: blood. Receptors originate from a girl aged 5-17 years with multiple sclerosis. CDR3s include the opening cysteine and the closing phenylalanine or tryptophan. Each record gives: J gene, clone size, V gene, D gene, CDR3 DNA, CDR3 protein. D genes are given only for firm matches. Not all rows give a size; the values are once, few, many and, for expanded clones, a class.

J gene: TRBJ1-5; clone size: few; V gene: TRBV6-1; D gene: NA; CDR3 DNA: TGTGCCAGCAGTGAACTGGGGCACTCAGGCGGCAATCAGCCCCAGCATTTT; CDR3 protein: CASSELGHSGGNQPQHF
J gene: TRBJ1-3; clone size: few; V gene: TRBV12-3/TRBV12-4; D gene: NA; CDR3 DNA: TGTGCCAGCAGTCTACGGGCCTCTGGAAACACCATATATTTT; CDR3 protein: CASSLRASGNTIYF
J gene: TRBJ2-2; clone size: few; V gene: TRBV2; D gene: NA; CDR3 DNA: TGTGCCAGCAGCTTTGACCTTCAGGGAGCCGGGGAGCTGTTTTTT; CDR3 protein: CASSFDLQGAGELFF
J gene: TRBJ1-1; clone size: many; V gene: TRBV5-1; D gene: NA; CDR3 DNA: TGCGCCAGCAGCTTGGGTCGGGGAGGGACTGAAGCTTTCTTT; CDR3 protein: CASSLGRGGTEAFF
J gene: TRBJ2-5; clone size: NA; V gene: TRBV5-6; D gene: NA; CDR3 DNA: TGTGCCAGCAGCTCGACGGACCAAGAGACCCAGTACTTC; CDR3 protein: CASSSTDQETQYF
J gene: TRBJ1-2; clone size: many; V gene: TRBV9; D gene: NA; CDR3 DNA: TGTGCCAGCAGCGTAGACGGCGGCCTTCGGGGCTACACCTTC; CDR3 protein: CASSVDGGLRGYTF
J gene: TRBJ2-2; clone size: few; V gene: TRBV5-5; D gene: NA; CDR3 DNA: TGTGCCAGCAGCCCCCGCCCAGGGGCTACCGGGGAGCTGTTTTTT; CDR3 protein: CASSPRPGATGELFF
J gene: TRBJ2-1; clone size: many; V gene: TRBV12-3/TRBV12-4; D gene: TRBD2; CDR3 DNA: TGTGCCAGCAGGACCACTAGCGGGAGATCCTACAATGAGCAGTTCTTC; CDR3 protein: CASRTTSGRSYNEQFF
J gene: TRBJ2-5; clone size: NA; V gene: TRBV12-3/TRBV12-4; D gene: NA; CDR3 DNA: TGTGCCAGCAGTTTTAGGGGGGGCTTCCAAGAGACCCAGTACTTC; CDR3 protein: CASSFRGGFQETQYF
J gene: TRBJ2-3; clone size: NA; V gene: TRBV7-6; D gene: NA; CDR3 DNA: TGTGCCAGCAGCTCCGCGCCTAGCACAGATACGCAGTATTTT; CDR3 protein: CASSSAPSTDTQYF
J gene: TRBJ1-4; clone size: many; V gene: TRBV7-8; D gene: NA; CDR3 DNA: TGTGCCAGCAGCTTAACTCCGGCAGTAAATGAAAAACTGTTTTTT; CDR3 protein: CASSLTPAVNEKLFF
J gene: TRBJ2-1; clone size: many; V gene: TRBV20-1; D gene: NA; CDR3 DNA: TGCAGTCTGATTAAACAGGGTTATGATAATGAGCAGTTCTTC; CDR3 protein: CSLIKQGYDNEQFF
J gene: TRBJ1-6; clone size: few; V gene: TRBV7-9; D gene: TRBD1; CDR3 DNA: TGTGCCAGCAGCTTAACAGGGGGCTATTCACCCCTCCACTTT; CDR3 protein: CASSLTGGYSPLHF
J gene: TRBJ1-6; clone size: NA; V gene: TRBV20-1; D gene: NA; CDR3 DNA: TGCAGTGCCAAGAGTAATTCACCCCTCCACTTT; CDR3 protein: CSAKSNSPLHF
J gene: TRBJ2-1; clone size: NA; V gene: TRBV11-3; D gene: NA; CDR3 DNA: TGTGCCAGCAGCTTAACAATGACCGCCGAGCAGTTCTTC; CDR3 protein: CASSLTMTAEQFF
J gene: TRBJ2-7; clone size: NA; V gene: TRBV6-2/TRBV6-3; D gene: TRBD1; CDR3 DNA: TGTGCCAGCAGTTACGGGGACAGGGGATACTACGAGCAGTACTTC; CDR3 protein: CASSYGDRGYYEQYF
J gene: TRBJ2-5; clone size: many; V gene: TRBV29-1; D gene: TRBD2; CDR3 DNA: TGCAGCGTTGTCTGCGGGCTAGCGGGGGATGAGACCCAGTACTTC; CDR3 protein: CSVVCGLAGDETQYF
J gene: TRBJ2-7; clone size: NA; V gene: TRBV20-1; D gene: NA; CDR3 DNA: TGCAGTGCTCGGACTCCGTCCTACAATGAGCAGTACTTC; CDR3 protein: CSARTPSYNEQYF
J gene: TRBJ2-1; clone size: many; V gene: TRBV14; D gene: NA; CDR3 DNA: TGTGCCAGCAGCCAAGAGGGGGGATTCGGGAATGAGCAGTTCTTC; CDR3 protein: CASSQEGGFGNEQFF
J gene: TRBJ2-1; clone size: once; V gene: TRBV12-3/TRBV12-4; D gene: TRBD2; CDR3 DNA: TGTGCCAGCAGTCCGACTCAGACTAGCGGGACGTGGAATGAGCAGTTCTTC; CDR3 protein: CASSPTQTSGTWNEQFF
J gene: TRBJ2-7; clone size: once; V gene: TRBV12-3/TRBV12-4; D gene: TRBD2; CDR3 DNA: TGTGCCAGCAGTCCGGGACTAGCGGCCGCCGAGCAGTACTTC; CDR3 protein: CASSPGLAAAEQYF
J gene: TRBJ2-5; clone size: many; V gene: TRBV20-1; D gene: TRBD2; CDR3 DNA: TGCAGTGCAGCCCGGACTAGCGGGGGAGAGACCCAGTACTTC; CDR3 protein: CSAARTSGGETQYF
J gene: TRBJ1-2; clone size: NA; V gene: TRBV7-8; D gene: NA; CDR3 DNA: TGTGCCAGCAGCTTAGGGGGGCGGGCAGGGCCCCATGGCTACACCTTC; CDR3 protein: CASSLGGRAGPHGYTF
J gene: TRBJ1-5; clone size: NA; V gene: TRBV6-1; D gene: TRBD1; CDR3 DNA: TGTGCCAGCAGTTTGACAAACAGGGGGGGGGACCAGCCCCAGCATTTT; CDR3 protein: CASSLTNRGGDQPQHF
J gene: TRBJ1-4; clone size: NA; V gene: TRBV13; D gene: NA; CDR3 DNA: TGTGCCAGCAGCCTGGGGCGTCGTGGTGAAAAACTGTTTTTT; CDR3 protein: CASSLGRRGEKLFF
J gene: TRBJ2-1; clone size: many; V gene: TRBV2; D gene: NA; CDR3 DNA: TGTGCCAGCAGTGAAACTCGTCGGAGCTCCTACAATGAGCAGTTCTTC; CDR3 protein: CASSETRRSSYNEQFF
J gene: TRBJ1-1; clone size: NA; V gene: TRBV5-6; D gene: TRBD1; CDR3 DNA: TGTGCCAGCCAAACCGGGACAGCTAGCACTTGGATGAACACTGAAGCTTTCTTT; CDR3 protein: CASQTGTASTWMNTEAFF
J gene: TRBJ1-5; clone size: many; V gene: TRBV5-1; D gene: TRBD1; CDR3 DNA: TGCGCCAGCAGCGCCACAGGGGGCAATCAGCCCCAGCATTTT; CDR3 protein: CASSATGGNQPQHF
J gene: TRBJ1-4; clone size: few; V gene: TRBV28; D gene: NA; CDR3 DNA: TGTGCCAGCAGTCTGGAAGAAAAACTGTTTTTT; CDR3 protein: CASSLEEKLFF
J gene: TRBJ2-3; clone size: few; V gene: TRBV11-2; D gene: NA; CDR3 DNA: TGTGCCAGCACCAAATCCAAGCTTCTCACAGATACGCAGTATTTT; CDR3 protein: CASTKSKLLTDTQYF
J gene: TRBJ2-5; clone size: many; V gene: TRBV9; D gene: NA; CDR3 DNA: TGTGCCAGCAGCGTAGGAGTGAACCAAGAGACCCAGTACTTC; CDR3 protein: CASSVGVNQETQYF
J gene: TRBJ1-5; clone size: NA; V gene: TRBV5-1; D gene: NA; CDR3 DNA: TGCGCCAACCTACTACCTCTGGTTACAAGGACCGTAGGCAATCAGCCCCAGCATTTT; CDR3 protein: CANLLPLVTRTVGNQPQHF
J gene: TRBJ1-5; clone size: many; V gene: TRBV12-3/TRBV12-4; D gene: NA; CDR3 DNA: TGTGCCAGCAGTCCGTCCCGGGAGAGCAATCAGCCCCAGCATTTT; CDR3 protein: CASSPSRESNQPQHF
J gene: TRBJ1-4; clone size: many; V gene: TRBV9; D gene: TRBD1; CDR3 DNA: TGTGCCAGCGGCCAGGGGGTTACTAATGAAAAACTGTTTTTT; CDR3 protein: CASGQGVTNEKLFF
J gene: TRBJ1-2; clone size: many; V gene: TRBV28; D gene: NA; CDR3 DNA: TGTGCCAGCAGTTTGGTGGGCTATGGCTACACCTTC; CDR3 protein: CASSLVGYGYTF
J gene: TRBJ2-7; clone size: many; V gene: TRBV7-2; D gene: TRBD2; CDR3 DNA: TGTGCCAGCAGCTTAGCGGCCGGGACTAGCGGCTCCTACGAGCAGTACTTC; CDR3 protein: CASSLAAGTSGSYEQYF
J gene: TRBJ1-2; clone size: NA; V gene: TRBV4-2; D gene: NA; CDR3 DNA: TGTGCCAGCAGCCAAGATCGGGGGGAGATGGGCTACACCTTC; CDR3 protein: CASSQDRGEMGYTF
J gene: TRBJ2-5; clone size: NA; V gene: TRBV20-1; D gene: TRBD2; CDR3 DNA: TGCAGTGCTAGATGGGGGGGTACGGAGACCCAGTACTTC; CDR3 protein: CSARWGGTETQYF
J gene: TRBJ1-5; clone size: many; V gene: TRBV7-9; D gene: NA; CDR3 DNA: TGTGCCAGCAGCTTATCGCAGGGCAATCAGCCCCAGCATTTT; CDR3 protein: CASSLSQGNQPQHF
J gene: TRBJ2-2; clone size: many; V gene: TRBV15; D gene: NA; CDR3 DNA: TGTGCCACCAGCGGGCTCCCCCACACCGGGGAGCTGTTTTTT; CDR3 protein: CATSGLPHTGELFF
J gene: TRBJ2-1; clone size: many; V gene: TRBV5-1; D gene: NA; CDR3 DNA: TGCGCCAGCAGCTGGGACACCTCCTACAATGAGCAGTTCTTC; CDR3 protein: CASSWDTSYNEQFF
J gene: TRBJ2-1; clone size: NA; V gene: TRBV7-2; D gene: TRBD1; CDR3 DNA: TGTGCCAGCAGACCCCTTAAGGACAGGGACAAATACAGTGAGCAGTTCTTC; CDR3 protein: CASRPLKDRDKYSEQFF